This TCR beta chain came from a study of naive and memory T cell subsets. Overall study results and limits: Over 85% of naive TCR sequences appeared only once, unlike memory subsets. Naive repertoires, especially CD8, held a few larger clonotypes, possibly memory cells re-expressing CD45RA.

This clonotype came up a few times. The antigen is not known. The CDR3 covers 15 residues. The V segment lost 5 bases and the J segment 7 bases; nucleotides outside the gene matches: 8. Germline CDR1 reads MGHRA; CDR2 reads YSYEKL. The beta constant-region primer was an equimolar mix of two oligonucleotides covering TRBC1 and TRBC2. The ligated cDNA underwent four PCR rounds using SP2 and nested alpha and beta constant-region primers. TCRdb re-called the UMI-ligation and nested PCR reads through MiXCR, storing one row per CDR3 protein. The data show more than 120,000 distinct CDR3 sequences, about 20% seen once.

The clonotype originates from a human donor in good health. The sequenced sample consisted of naive CD8+ T cells from blood. This sequence joins TRBV4-1 and TRBJ1-1; 12 nucleotides align to TRBD1. The CDR3 loop reads CASSDRDRGLGEAFF. CDR3 in DNA: TGCGCCAGCAGCGACCGGGACAGGGGGCTGGGTGAAGCTTTCTTT.